Listed here are 29 T cell receptor beta chains from one sample, sequenced in a study of human T cells and chemical hapten exposure. Time point meaning: patch test 2, 6 weeks after DPC sensitization. Described treatment: therapeutic diphenylcyclopropenone sensitization with weekly scalp DPC. One entry per CDR3 protein, called by TCRdb with MiXCR from the RACE reads. The sample carries over 130,000 distinct CDR3 sequences, about an eighth recorded once. Source: whole blood, taken in connection with sensitization to the hapten diphenylcyclopropenone (DPC). The source is a woman in her 50s with alopecia areata. Some clones in this sample may be carry-over from other donors' samples.

This chain links TRBV29-1 with TRBJ1-1; perhaps TRBD1 as D (5 bases). Germline CDR1 is SQVTM and CDR2 is ANQGSEA. This CDR3 is built from 15 residues. V was cut by 4 bases and J by 0 bases, with 15 bases left in between. CDR3 amino acids: CSVAPSGGVNTEAFF. Here the CDR3 DNA reads TGCAGCGTTGCCCCCAGCGGGGGGGTGAACACTGAAGCTTTCTTT.

This clonotype was counted between two and nine times. The rearrangement uses TRBV4-1 and TRBJ1-1; D may be TRBD1 (6 bases). Germline V gene sequence: CDR1 MGHRA, CDR2 YSYEKL. Between the trimmed V and J ends, which lost 3 bases and 0 bases, there was a span of 11 bases. The CDR3 sequence is 15 residues long. For the CDR3, the DNA is TGCGCCAGCAGCCAGACCACAGGGATGAACACTGAAGCTTTCTTT. Protein: CASSQTTGMNTEAFF.

The chain recombines TRBV6-2 or TRBV6-3 with TRBJ2-1; 8 positions agree with TRBD2. The CDR3 spans 16 residues. J was trimmed by 8 bases and V by 2 bases; bases with no gene match: 11. Looked up from germline, CDR1 is MNHEY and CDR2 is SVGEGT. The CDR3 nucleotides read TGTGCCAGCAGTTACACCCCGGGGGGGCGCACGGATGAGCAGTTCTTC. It encodes CASSYTPGGRTDEQFF.

The gene calls are TRBV19 and TRBJ2-7; the D gene is possibly TRBD2 (6 bases). CDR3 length equals 15 residues. Germline V lookup: CDR1 LNHDA, CDR2 SQIVND (reference sequence). The V gene lost 5 bases and the J gene lost 3 bases, with 17 bases spanning the gap. CDR3 amino acids: CASSPRPGVGYEQYF. The CDR3 DNA is TGTGCCAGTAGTCCTAGGCCGGGAGTTGGCTACGAGCAGTACTTC.

The chain has TRBV2 and TRBJ2-1, with D unresolved. Germline CDR1 and CDR2: SNHLY and FYNNEI. Deletions cut 6 bases from V and 0 bases from J, with 9 bases between. This CDR3 region has 14 residues. As DNA, the CDR3 is TGTGCCAGCAGCGGGCTCGCCTCCTACAATGAGCAGTTCTTC. It encodes CASSGLASYNEQFF.

The genes are TRBV6-5 and TRBJ1-4; the D is unclear. Trimming cost V 5 bases and J 5 bases, with 6 bases left between them. The CDR3 consists of 12 residues. CDR1 and CDR2 (germline): MNHEY, SVGAGI. CDR3 in amino acids: CASSQENEKLFF. As DNA, the CDR3 is TGTGCCAGCAGTCAAGAGAATGAAAAACTGTTTTTT.

This clonotype was counted only a few times. J is TRBJ2-7 and V is TRBV29-1, with D unclear. Germline-derived CDR1 and CDR2 are SQVTM and ANQGSEA. V lost 7 bases to trimming and J lost 0 bases, with 10 bases between them. The CDR3 is made up of 12 amino acids. CDR3 residues: CSAGPGSYEQYF. As DNA, the CDR3 is TGCAGCGCAGGACCCGGCTCCTACGAGCAGTACTTC.

The chain employs TRBV11-2 and TRBJ2-1; tentatively, D is TRBD1 (6 bases). The CDR3 consists of 13 residues. Trimming pared 3 bases from V and 3 bases from J, leaving 6 bases between. Germline CDR1 is SGHAT and CDR2 is FQNNGV. In DNA, the CDR3 is TGTGCCAGCAGCTTGGGACACTACAATGAGCAGTTCTTC. Its translation: CASSLGHYNEQFF. Drawing the rest from reference TRBV11-2 and TRBJ2-1, the complete variable domain is EAGVAQSPRYKIIEKRQSVAFWCNPISGHATLYWYQQILGQGPKLLIQFQNNGVVDDSQLPKDRFSAERLKGVDSTLKIQPAKLEDSAVYLCASSLGHYNEQFFGPGTRLTVL.

V and J are TRBV4-2 and TRBJ2-5, with D possibly being TRBD2 (5 bases). The CDR3 contains 16 residues. Germline CDR1 is LGHNA and CDR2 is YNFKEQ. V lost 1 base and J lost 1, with 13 bases in between. The CDR3 reads CASSQGPGSGQETQYF. CDR3 nucleotides: TGTGCCAGCAGCCAAGGTCCGGGAAGCGGCCAAGAGACCCAGTACTTC.

The chain recombines TRBV30 with TRBJ2-3, with 10 bases matching TRBD1. There are 15 residues in the CDR3. V trimming: 3 bases; J trimming: 2 bases; junction bases outside the gene matches: 5. From germline, CDR1 is GTSNPN and CDR2 SVGIG (reference sequence). CDR3 sequence (DNA): TGTGCCTGGAGAACCCGACAGGGGGCCACAGATACGCAGTATTTT. Its protein is CAWRTRQGATDTQYF.

This chain links TRBV29-1 with TRBJ1-2; a weak D match, TRBD1 (6 bases). CDR3 length: 13 amino acids. Between the trimmed V and J ends, which lost 1 base and 8 bases, there was a span of 14 bases. Germline CDR1 is SQVTM and CDR2 is ANQGSEA. CDR3 protein: CSVEVGGGMGYTF. The CDR3 DNA is TGCAGCGTTGAAGTGGGCGGGGGCATGGGCTACACCTTC.

V and J are TRBV6-5 and TRBJ1-4; D gene uncertain. Trimming shortened V by 2 bases and J by 5 bases, and 12 bases separated the two germline ends. The CDR3 spans 15 residues. Germline CDR1 and CDR2: MNHEY and SVGAGI. CDR3 coding DNA: TGTGCCAGCAGTTACGGGCAGGCGGTAAATGAAAAACTGTTTTTT. Its protein product is CASSYGQAVNEKLFF.

The chain links TRBV30 to TRBJ2-1, with 12 bases aligning to TRBD2. Germline CDR1 reads GTSNPN; CDR2 reads SVGIG (reference sequence). V dropped 3 bases and J dropped 6; count of bases not matched to a gene: 0. This CDR3 is 13 amino acids long. The DNA of the CDR3 is TGTGCCTGGAGGGGACTAGCGGGCAATGAGCAGTTCTTC. Amino acid sequence: CAWRGLAGNEQFF.

This clonotype has more than one count but fewer than ten. The chain couples TRBV5-1 to TRBJ2-7, with D possibly TRBD2 on 6 matching bases. The CDR3 runs to 14 residues. Per germline, CDR1 SGHRS and CDR2 YFSETQ. The ends were cut back, 0 bases at V and 4 bases at J, with 11 bases in the middle. The CDR3 loop reads CASSLGGGPYEQYF. The CDR3, as DNA: TGCGCCAGCAGCTTGGGCGGAGGGCCATACGAGCAGTACTTC.

The CDR3 sequence: CASSLLGSWDEQFF. In DNA form, the CDR3 reads TGCGCCAGCAGCTTGTTAGGGTCCTGGGATGAGCAGTTCTTC. The J gene is TRBJ2-1, the V gene TRBV5-1; D is uncertain. This CDR3 has 14 amino acids. In germline, CDR1 is SGHRS, CDR2 YFSETQ. Trimming left V 1 base short and J 8 bases short, with 13 bases between.

This clonotype was detected ten times or more. The chain recombines TRBV4-3 with TRBJ2-1, with D unresolved. This CDR3 is 15 amino acids long. V was clipped by 3 bases and J by 2 bases, with 11 bases between them. The germline gives CDR1 LGHNA, CDR2 YSLEER. The CDR3 DNA is TGCGCCAGCAGCCACGACAAGGCGCCCTACAATGAGCAGTTCTTC. Its translation: CASSHDKAPYNEQFF.

The chain joins TRBV5-4 to TRBJ2-1, with unresolved D. Germline loops: CDR1 SGHNT, CDR2 YYREEE (reference sequence). Trimming took 2 bases from V and 5 from J, leaving 17 bases between them. This CDR3 spans 16 amino acids. The CDR3 bases are TGTGCCAGCAGCTTAGGAGTCACCCTAGTCGACAATGAGCAGTTCTTC. It yields the protein CASSLGVTLVDNEQFF.

This clonotype was counted at least ten times. The V gene is TRBV7-2, the J gene TRBJ1-3, with D hard to call. Trimming pared 5 bases from V and 0 bases from J, leaving 11 bases between. Per the germline V gene, CDR1 is SGHTA and CDR2 is FQGNSA. The CDR3 has 15 amino acids. The CDR3 nucleotides read TGTGCCAGCAGCCCAGGAACCTCCTCTGGAAACACCATATATTTT. Its protein is CASSPGTSSGNTIYF. Complete variable domain (other parts from reference TRBV7-2 and TRBJ1-3): GAGVSQSPSNKVTEKGKDVELRCDPISGHTALYWYRQSLGQGLEFLIYFQGNSAPDKSGLPSDRFSAERTGGSVSTLTIQRTQQEDSAVYLCASSPGTSSGNTIYFGEGSWLTVV.

This clonotype was picked up a small number of times. The rearrangement uses TRBV5-1 and TRBJ2-4; TRBD1 agrees at 7 bases. The length of the CDR3 is 15 residues. V was clipped by 0 bases and J by 5 bases; unmatched bases: 5. Germline values: CDR1 SGHRS, CDR2 YFSETQ. CDR3 amino acids: CASSLGTGQENIQYF. The CDR3 nucleotides are TGCGCCAGCAGCTTGGGAACTGGACAGGAAAACATTCAGTACTTC.

The sample holds a few counts of this clonotype. The chain employs TRBV29-1 and TRBJ2-7; D is possibly TRBD2 (5 bases). Trimming removed 6 bases at V and 6 bases at J, with 9 bases between. CDR3 size: 10 residues. Germline loops: CDR1 SQVTM, CDR2 ANQGSEA. Here the CDR3 reads CSVGVREQYF. In nucleotides, the CDR3 is TGCAGCGTCGGGGTGCGCGAGCAGTACTTC.

This clonotype has just a few counts. The chain joins TRBV29-1 to TRBJ2-5, with 7 bases fitting TRBD2. V lost 8 bases and J lost 5; bases outside the gene matches: 8. Looked up from germline, CDR1 is SQVTM and CDR2 is ANQGSEA. The CDR3 runs 12 residues. The CDR3 here is CSCGSGKETQYF. The CDR3 DNA sequence: TGCAGCTGCGGGAGTGGAAAGGAGACCCAGTACTTC.

The chain is built from TRBV6-2 or TRBV6-3 and TRBJ1-5; 9 bases agree with TRBD1. With 6 bases clipped from V and 2 bases from J, the junction kept 2 bases outside the gene matches. The CDR3 covers 14 residues. The germline gives CDR1 MNHEY, CDR2 SVGEGT. CDR3 sequence (DNA): TGTGCCAGCAGGTGGACAGGGGGCAATCAGCCCCAGCATTTT. Amino acids: CASRWTGGNQPQHF.

The J gene is TRBJ2-7, the V gene TRBV7-9; D might be TRBD1 (7 bases). Per the germline V gene, CDR1 is SEHNR and CDR2 is FQNEAQ (reference sequence). Trimming pared 5 bases from V and 2 bases from J, leaving 16 bases between. CDR3 size: 15 residues. This CDR3 reads CASSGGTAKPYEQYF. In DNA form, the CDR3 reads TGTGCCAGCAGCGGCGGGACAGCTAAGCCCTACGAGCAGTACTTC.

This rearrangement joins TRBV6-2 or TRBV6-3 to TRBJ1-1; D is unclear. Deletions cut 6 bases from V and 0 bases from J, with 11 bases between. The CDR3 length is 14 residues. CDR1 is MNHEY and CDR2 is SVGEGT in the germline V gene. The CDR3: CASSPDKMNTEAFF. CDR3 sequence (DNA): TGTGCCAGCAGCCCAGACAAGATGAACACTGAAGCTTTCTTT.

This sequence joins TRBV10-2 and TRBJ2-3; 7 nucleotides match TRBD2. The CDR3 sequence is 15 residues long. Germline values: CDR1 WSHSY, CDR2 SAAADI. The V and J ends lost 4 bases and 4 bases, in that order; junction bases with no gene match: 8. This CDR3 reads CASSGLASGADTQYF. In DNA form, the CDR3 reads TGCGCCAGCAGTGGACTAGCCTCGGGTGCAGATACGCAGTATTTT.

The chain has TRBV29-1 and TRBJ1-2; D not resolved. V lost 6 bases and J 4 bases, leaving 18 bases between the germline ends. Germline CDR1 SQVTM, CDR2 ANQGSEA. This CDR3 is built from 14 residues. CDR3 residues: CSVLDRVGRYGYTF. CDR3 nucleotide sequence: TGCAGCGTCCTGGACCGCGTAGGTCGCTATGGCTACACCTTC.

This clonotype was detected a few times. The CDR3 DNA reads TGTGCCAGCTCACTCACAGGGACCACTGAAGCTTTCTTT. It specifies CASSLTGTTEAFF. This rearrangement joins TRBV18 to TRBJ1-1, with a possible D match to TRBD1 (6 bases). The V gene's germline CDR1 is KGHSH and CDR2 LQKENI. The CDR3 runs to 13 residues. With 4 bases removed from V and 4 bases from J, the gap between germline ends came to 10 bases.

The V and J genes are TRBV4-2 and TRBJ2-7; 11 bases are shared with TRBD2. Looked up from germline, CDR1 is LGHNA and CDR2 is YNFKEQ. The CDR3 has 15 amino acids. V lost 4 bases to trimming and J lost 6 bases; unmatched junction nucleotides: 8. The CDR3 sequence is CASSPIAGGPSEQYF. CDR3 in DNA: TGTGCCAGCAGCCCTATAGCGGGAGGGCCCAGCGAGCAGTACTTC.

This clonotype was detected only a few times. CDR3 loop: CASSLQSRNEQFF. The CDR3 DNA is TGTGCCAGCAGTTTACAGTCACGGAATGAGCAGTTCTTC. The J gene is TRBJ2-1, the V gene TRBV27; D gene uncertain. Germline V gene lookup returns CDR1 MNHEY and CDR2 SMNVEV (reference sequence). The CDR3 has 13 amino acids. Trimming removed 2 bases from V and 7 bases from J, with 9 bases in between.